The subject of this entry is one T cell receptor beta chain. Its antigen is unknown. The junction differs from germline at one of its ends, possibly a read error. The source of the sample is a study of tumor and adjacent non-tumor tissue in lung cancer. Study summary: Samples averaged around 4 million productive TCRbeta reads each. Study-wide findings and caveats: Tumor repertoires had a smaller top 100 clone share than normal lung. TCR diversity was significantly greater in tumor than normal lung tissue.

The template was RNA from unsorted bulk tissue. Germline V CDR1 and CDR2: LGHNA, YNFKEQ. CDR3 length: 13 residues. A modified ARM-PCR protocol with three rounds of nested PCR amplified TCRbeta. Via MiXCR, TCRdb re-called the multiplex PCR reads, giving one row per CDR3 protein. The table shows some 99,000 distinct CDR3 sequences, with 75% occurring only once. This receptor was obtained from a woman aged 55-70 years with non-small cell lung cancer. The chain recombines TRBV4-2 with TRBJ1-1; no reliable D call. Material for sequencing was lung tumor tissue. CDR3 sequence: CASSQDINTEAFF. The CDR3, as DNA: TGTGCCAGCAGCCAAGACATTAACACTGAAGCTTTCTTC.